These 32 T cell receptor beta chains were sequenced from one sample in a study of Ad26.COV2.S vaccination and SARS-CoV-2 variants. Treatment described: around 19 received Ad26.COV2.S at low or high dose, single or two shots; roughly 5 received placebo; per-sample allocation not given. All samples were drawn on day 63, counting from the first vaccine or placebo injection. Sequencing was performed with immunoSEQ multiplex PCR; in TCRdb, only in-frame clones are kept and a portion is missing. The table includes more than 250,000 clones, about 90% detected once. This specimen consisted of peripheral blood, obtained in a trial of Ad26.COV2.S vaccine versus placebo. Every receptor here comes from a person aged 18-65 years who received the Ad26.COV2.S COVID-19 vaccine or a placebo.

V is TRBV4-3 and J is TRBJ1-6; TRBD1 agrees at 8 bases. Germline CDR1 reads LGHNA; CDR2 reads YSLEER. J gave up 6 bases and V 0 bases, and 4 bases lay outside the gene matches. The CDR3 runs 16 residues. CDR3 DNA: TGCGCCAGCAGCCAAGATTGGACAGGGAGTAATTCACCCCTCCACTTT. Encoded protein: CASSQDWTGSNSPLHF.

The chain combines TRBV6-1 with TRBJ2-3, with D tentatively TRBD1 or TRBD2 (6 bases each). The germline V gene encodes CDR1 MNHNS and CDR2 SASEGT. Deletions cut 0 bases from V and 2 bases from J, with 12 bases between. The CDR3 is 16 amino acids. In DNA, the CDR3 is TGTGCCAGCAGTGAAGCAGGGGGGATCCTCACAGATACGCAGTATTTT. This sequence encodes CASSEAGGILTDTQYF.

The chain combines TRBV6-4 with TRBJ2-7, with 9 bases identical to TRBD1. This CDR3 contains 16 residues. The junction had 13 bases not matched to a gene; V was cut back by 4 bases and J by 6 bases. From germline, CDR1 is MRHNA and CDR2 SNTAGT. The CDR3 DNA reads TGTGCCAGCAGTGCCCAAACCGGGACAGGGCCTCTCGAGCAGTACTTC. Amino acids: CASSAQTGTGPLEQYF.

The chain couples TRBV3-1 (or the pseudogene TRBV3-2) to TRBJ2-1; 12 bases align to TRBD2. Germline CDR1 and CDR2: LGHDT and YNNKEL (reference sequence). This CDR3 spans 17 amino acids. V was pared by 11 bases and J by 0 bases, with 11 bases of the junction left unmatched. The CDR3 region has the DNA TGTGCCCCCCTTGGGACTAGCGGGTTCTGCTCCTACAATGAGCAGTTCTTC. This sequence encodes CAPLGTSGFCSYNEQFF.

This clone was observed a handful of times. The rearrangement joins TRBV5-1 to TRBJ2-3, with D perhaps TRBD2 (5 bases). The CDR3 covers 15 residues. Per germline, CDR1 SGHRS and CDR2 YFSETQ. Trimming pared 4 bases from V and 5 bases from J, leaving 17 bases between. In DNA, the CDR3 is TGCGCCAGCAGCATGGGGAGAGAAGGTTTAGATACGCAGTATTTT. Translated: CASSMGREGLDTQYF.

Comment on this clone: This CDR3 is also generated by other DNA sequences in the sample. The chain joins TRBV6-6 to TRBJ2-2; D is perhaps TRBD1 (6 bases). The germline V and J ends were trimmed by 3 bases and 2 bases, with 13 bases remaining between them. Germline V lookup: CDR1 MNHNY, CDR2 SVGAGI (reference sequence). The CDR3 sequence is 16 residues long. DNA for the CDR3: TGTGCCAGCAGTTATTCCGGTGGGACAAACACCGGGGAGCTGTTTTTT. Encoded protein: CASSYSGGTNTGELFF.

The chain recombines TRBV13 with TRBJ2-3, with 9 bases fitting TRBD2. Germline CDR1 and CDR2: PRHDT and FYEKMQ (reference sequence). This CDR3 has 21 residues. V lost 1 base to trimming and J lost 2 bases; unmatched junction nucleotides: 19. CDR3 coding DNA: TGTGCCAGCAGCTTAGAAATTGGCGGGGGGGCCGCCTTTAGTTACACAGATACGCAGTATTTT. The encoded protein is CASSLEIGGGAAFSYTDTQYF.

The chain employs TRBV3-1 (or the pseudogene TRBV3-2) and TRBJ1-1; 11 bases fit TRBD1. V was pared by 1 base and J by 3 bases, with 4 bases of the junction left unmatched. CDR3 length: 16 residues. From germline, CDR1 is LGHDT and CDR2 YNNKEL (reference sequence). The DNA for the CDR3 is TGTGCCAGCAGCCAAGGGACAGGGGGCGCAGACACTGAAGCTTTCTTT. Protein: CASSQGTGGADTEAFF.

The V gene is TRBV11-2, the J gene TRBJ2-4, with a weak D call TRBD1 (6 bases). CDR1 and CDR2 from the germline V gene are SGHAT and FQNNGV. The CDR3 loop spans 14 amino acids. Trimming cost V 4 bases and J 7 bases, with 14 bases left between them. The CDR3, as DNA: TGTGCCAGCAGCTCATTACAGGGTCGGAACATTCAGTACTTC. As protein: CASSSLQGRNIQYF.

The chain employs TRBV2 and TRBJ1-5, with D unresolved. Germline loops: CDR1 SNHLY, CDR2 FYNNEI. This CDR3 comprises 15 residues. V shed 1 base and J shed 2 bases, with 9 bases lying between them. Written as DNA, the CDR3 is TGTGCCAGCAGTGAAGAAGCGACGGGCAATCAGCCCCAGCATTTT. It yields the protein CASSEEATGNQPQHF.

The V call is TRBV6-5, the J call TRBJ2-5, with 7 bases fitting TRBD1. The V segment lost 11 bases and the J segment 0 bases; nucleotides outside the gene matches: 3. The germline gives CDR1 MNHEY, CDR2 SVGAGI. CDR3 size: 12 residues. The CDR3 DNA reads as TGTGCCGTCGGACAGGACCAAGAGACCCAGTACTTC. It translates to CAVGQDQETQYF.

This chain connects TRBV6-4 to TRBJ2-2; D remains unclear. The CDR3 length is 14 residues. Looked up from germline, CDR1 is MRHNA and CDR2 is SNTAGT. The V and J ends lost 2 bases and 3 bases respectively, with 7 bases between them. Here the CDR3 reads CASSDEFYTGELFF. DNA of the CDR3: TGTGCCAGCAGTGACGAGTTTTACACCGGGGAGCTGTTTTTT.

This chain uses TRBV5-1 with TRBJ1-2, with TRBD1 matching 8 bases. Germline V lookup: CDR1 SGHRS, CDR2 YFSETQ. The CDR3 runs to 15 residues. Trimming at V came to 5 bases and at J to 0 bases, leaving 6 bases not matched to a gene. This CDR3 is CASRRQGTTNYGYTF. The CDR3 nucleotides read TGCGCCAGCAGGAGACAGGGGACAACTAACTATGGCTACACCTTC.

This clone has only one observation. This sample also contains other DNA sequences that code for the same CDR3. The genes are TRBV7-2 and TRBJ2-2, with a tentative D call TRBD1 (6 bases). Trimming cost V 3 bases and J 1 base, with 6 bases left between them. CDR1 and CDR2 from the germline V gene are SGHTA and FQGNSA. The CDR3 extends over 14 amino acids. The CDR3 reads CASSLGQNTGELFF. In DNA, the CDR3 is TGTGCCAGCAGCTTGGGACAGAACACCGGGGAGCTGTTTTTT.

V and J are TRBV2 and TRBJ1-6; D is undetermined. CDR3 length equals 14 residues. Germline CDR1 and CDR2: SNHLY and FYNNEI. Trimming removed 1 base from V and 7 bases from J, with 8 bases in between. The CDR3 DNA follows: TGTGCCAGCAGTGAAGAGGGAACGAATTCACCCCTCCACTTT. It specifies CASSEEGTNSPLHF.

V and J are TRBV5-1 and TRBJ2-7; 9 nucleotides agree with TRBD1. The ends lost 4 bases at V and 4 bases at J; junction bases unmatched: 6. This CDR3 spans 14 amino acids. Per germline, CDR1 SGHRS and CDR2 YFSETQ. The CDR3 here is CASSPQDRGYEQYF. The DNA of the CDR3 is TGCGCCAGCAGCCCTCAGGACAGGGGTTACGAGCAGTACTTC.

V is TRBV4-3 and J is TRBJ2-1; D perhaps matches TRBD1 (6 bases). The CDR3 spans 15 residues. V was shortened by 1 base and J by 4 bases, with 11 bases between the two germline ends. From germline, CDR1 is LGHNA and CDR2 YSLEER. CDR3 sequence (DNA): TGCGCCAGCAGCCAAGGTCAGGGGATATACAATGAGCAGTTCTTC. Translated: CASSQGQGIYNEQFF.

The chain joins TRBV7-2 to TRBJ2-7; 13 positions agree with TRBD2. There are 18 residues in the CDR3. With 5 bases clipped from V and 0 bases from J, the junction kept 10 bases outside the gene matches. The V gene's germline CDR1 is SGHTA and CDR2 FQGNSA. CDR3 residues: CASSARTSGGSSSYEQYF. DNA of the CDR3: TGTGCCAGCAGCGCGCGGACTAGCGGGGGAAGCTCCTCCTACGAGCAGTACTTC.

J is TRBJ2-7 and V is TRBV11-2; 15 bases align to TRBD2. Germline V gene sequence: CDR1 SGHAT, CDR2 FQNNGV. With V trimmed by 8 bases and J by 3 bases, 11 bases remained unmatched. This CDR3 has 17 amino acids. CDR3 region: CASGTSGGPNTHYEQYF. CDR3 sequence (DNA): TGTGCCAGCGGGACTAGCGGGGGGCCTAATACTCACTACGAGCAGTACTTC.

The chain recombines TRBV10-3 with TRBJ1-6; D is unclear. The CDR3 extends over 15 amino acids. V dropped 6 bases and J dropped 6 bases, with 15 bases sitting between them. Germline V gene sequence: CDR1 ENHRY, CDR2 SYGVKD. The CDR3 DNA follows: TGTGCCATCAGGACCGGGGTAGACGGTAATTCACCCCTCCACTTT. This translates into CAIRTGVDGNSPLHF.

V gene TRBV5-4 combines with J gene TRBJ1-5; D uncertain. The length of the CDR3 is 14 residues. Germline assignment: CDR1 SGHNT and CDR2 YYREEE (reference sequence). The V end was cut by 0 bases, the J end by 5 bases, with 9 bases between. Here the CDR3 DNA reads TGTGCCAGCAGCTTGGGGCCGGCCGATCAGCCCCAGCATTTT. It translates to CASSLGPADQPQHF.

The rearrangement uses TRBV5-1 and TRBJ2-1, with unresolved D. This CDR3 comprises 12 residues. In germline, CDR1 is SGHRS, CDR2 YFSETQ. Trimming cost V 2 bases and J 10 bases, with 10 bases left between them. CDR3 bases: TGCGCCAGCAGCTTAAGTCGGGTGGAGCAGTTCTTC. It is translated as CASSLSRVEQFF.

The chain has TRBV12-3 or TRBV12-4 and TRBJ1-2; D gene unclear. V lost 4 bases and J lost 3, with 6 bases in between. The CDR3 is 12 residues long. CDR3 DNA: TGTGCCAGCAGTTACGAAGACTATGGCTACACCTTC. This encodes CASSYEDYGYTF.

The V and J genes are TRBV3-1 (or the pseudogene TRBV3-2) and TRBJ2-1, with TRBD2 identical over 9 bases. After removal of 5 bases from V and 3 bases from J, the junction contained 5 bases not matched to a gene. Germline lookup yields CDR1 LGHDT and CDR2 YNNKEL (reference sequence). CDR3 length: 15 amino acids. Here the CDR3 DNA reads TGTGCCAGCAGCTTCGGGACTAGCTTCTACAATGAGCAGTTCTTC. As protein: CASSFGTSFYNEQFF.

This clone was seen more than once but under ten times. The V gene is TRBV3-1 (or the pseudogene TRBV3-2), the J gene TRBJ1-3, with D unresolved. The germline V and J ends were trimmed by 2 bases and 2 bases, with 7 bases remaining between them. There are 14 residues in the CDR3. The germline V gene has CDR1 LGHDT and CDR2 YNNKEL (reference sequence). CDR3 sequence: CASSQRRPGNTIYF. The CDR3 DNA follows: TGTGCCAGCAGCCAAAGACGGCCTGGAAACACCATATATTTT.

For this clone: Within the sample, other DNA sequences also encode this same CDR3. CDR3 sequence (DNA): TGTGCCTGGAGTCTTGGCTATGGCTACACCTTC. Translation gives CAWSLGYGYTF. J is TRBJ1-2 and V is TRBV30; D not certain. The CDR3 sequence is 11 residues long. Germline loops: CDR1 GTSNPN, CDR2 SVGIG (reference sequence). V was shortened by 2 bases and J by 4 bases, with 5 bases between the two germline ends.

The genes are TRBV28 and TRBJ1-1; D possibly corresponds to TRBD1 (5 bases). The germline V gene encodes CDR1 MDHEN and CDR2 SYDVKM. With 6 bases removed from V and 7 bases from J, the gap between germline ends came to 18 bases. The CDR3 consists of 14 residues. The CDR3 DNA follows: TGTGCCAGCAGGGCCTTAGGGGAGGTAGGTGAAGCTTTCTTT. This codes for CASRALGEVGEAFF. Full variable domain (rest looked up from reference TRBV28 and TRBJ1-1): DVKVTQSSRYLVKRTGEKVFLECVQDMDHENMFWYRQDPGLGLRLIYFSYDVKMKEKGDIPEGYSVSREKKERFSLILESASTNQTSMYLCASRALGEVGEAFFGQGTRLTVV.

This chain joins TRBV5-5 and TRBJ2-7; no definite D call. This CDR3 has 13 amino acids. Germline V gene lookup returns CDR1 SGHKS and CDR2 YYEKEE (reference sequence). Between the trimmed V and J ends, which lost 0 bases and 3 bases, there was a span of 7 bases. This CDR3 reads CASSLVANYEQYF. The CDR3 bases are TGTGCCAGCAGCTTGGTAGCTAACTACGAGCAGTACTTC.

The rearrangement uses TRBV10-3 and TRBJ2-3; possibly TRBD2 for D (5 bases). This CDR3 has 15 residues. Deletions cut 0 bases from V and 3 bases from J, with 10 bases between. Per the germline V gene, CDR1 is ENHRY and CDR2 is SYGVKD. CDR3 coding DNA: TGTGCCATCAGTGAGTCTCGGGGTAAAACAGATACGCAGTATTTT. This encodes CAISESRGKTDTQYF.

This clone was picked up one time. The chain links TRBV30 to TRBJ1-2; 7 nucleotides agree with TRBD1. CDR1 GTSNPN and CDR2 SVGIG come from the germline V gene (reference sequence). CDR3 length: 12 residues. The V and J ends lost 7 bases and 6 bases, in that order; junction bases with no gene match: 8. CDR3: CASARGEHGYTF. The CDR3 DNA reads as TGTGCCTCGGCCAGGGGGGAACATGGCTACACCTTC.

This clone has more than one count but fewer than ten. J is TRBJ2-3 and V is TRBV6-1, with 12 nucleotides matching TRBD2. The CDR3 is 18 residues long. V dropped 4 bases and J dropped 2; count of bases not matched to a gene: 10. Germline lookup yields CDR1 MNHNS and CDR2 SASEGT. CDR3 DNA sequence: TGTGCCAGCAGTGGGCATCCGGGACTAGCGGGCCACACAGATACGCAGTATTTT. Its protein product is CASSGHPGLAGHTDTQYF.

The chain uses TRBV5-1 and TRBJ1-2; 9 positions match TRBD1. V was clipped by 2 bases and J by 4 bases; unmatched bases: 3. Germline lookup yields CDR1 SGHRS and CDR2 YFSETQ. This CDR3 is 14 amino acids long. The CDR3 DNA reads as TGCGCCAGCAGCTTCACAGGGGGCTCCTATGGCTACACCTTC. Protein product: CASSFTGGSYGYTF.